This paragraph covers one TCR beta chain sequence. Its antigen is not known. The data derive from a study of shared clonotypes between healthy human individuals. Whole-study results and caveats: In contrast to clonotypes shared by all four donors, non-shared clonotypes had lower generation probabilities.

Naive CD8 isolation took CD45RO-negative cells positively selected for CCR7 and excluded terminally differentiated effector memory CD45RA+ cells. The donors were adults (healthy and HIV-negative) with no recent acute infections or vaccinations. CDR3 length equals 13 residues. Germline CDR1 reads LGHNA; CDR2 reads YSLEER. The V gene lost 0 bases and the J gene lost 7 bases, with 7 bases spanning the gap. The assay was carried out at the deep level. Data came from immunoSEQ multiplex PCR; TCRdb stores just in-frame clones and leaves some out. The data show some 2,100,000 clones, with under 95% seen just once and roughly 1.7% held by the top ten.

This sequence joins TRBV4-3 and TRBJ1-5; D unclear. What was sequenced was naive CD8+ T cells from PBMCs. This receptor was identified in a man younger than 30 in good health. Some clones in this sample may be carry-over from other donors' samples. The chain's CDR3 is CASSQDTEQPQHF. CDR3 in DNA: TGCGCCAGCAGCCAAGATACGGAGCAGCCCCAGCATTTT.